This T cell receptor beta chain was sequenced during a study of blood T cell repertoires in COVID-19. About the research overall: Samples representing acute and convalescent COVID-19 were sourced from the United States, Italy and Spain. The cDNA or gDNA used as material had been derived from T cells, B-cell-depleted T cells, or PBMCs.

Between the trimmed V and J ends, which lost 4 bases and 4 bases, there was a span of 10 bases. Germline V lookup: CDR1 SNHLY, CDR2 FYNNEI. The CDR3 consists of 14 residues. As processed by the authors: Nucleated cell number was recorded as an estimate derived from reference gene primer amplification. Method: immunoSEQ multiplex PCR; TCRdb's copy keeps in-frame clones and lacks some. V and J calls and clone size are given by that table; D and trimming were obtained from the DNA. The table shows tens of thousands of clones, with approximately 92% occurring only once. The rearrangement joins TRBV2 to TRBJ2-2, with TRBD2 as a possible D gene (5 bases). Sample: peripheral blood. This clonotype was obtained from a woman in her sixties or seventies with active COVID-19. CDR3 protein: CASSGAGRTGELFF. Written as DNA, the CDR3 is TGTGCCAGCAGTGGGGCGGGTCGCACCGGGGAGCTGTTTTTT.